This T cell receptor beta chain was profiled in a study of blood T cells in healthy people across ages. This clonotype was counted a few times. With 5 bases removed from V and 4 bases from J, the gap between germline ends came to 12 bases. Germline CDR1 reads LNHDA; CDR2 reads SQIVND (reference sequence). The CDR3 contains 14 residues. Extraction of total RNA produced a minimum of 5 micrograms from each sample. The use of a sample-barcoded 5' primer and a J-beta primer mix characterized a second PCR of roughly 6 to 11 cycles. TCRdb reprocessed the 5' RACE reads via MiXCR and lists one record per CDR3 protein. The sample lists 790,000 or so distinct CDR3 sequences; roughly 46% were seen once.

This TCR was sampled from a man aged 80 or over in good health. Sequencing was carried out using blood. The chain joins TRBV19 to TRBJ2-1; D assignment may be TRBD1 or TRBD2 (6 bases each). The CDR3 protein is CASSPGAGYNEQFF. CDR3 bases: TGTGCCAGTAGTCCGGGGGCAGGTTACAATGAGCAGTTCTTC.